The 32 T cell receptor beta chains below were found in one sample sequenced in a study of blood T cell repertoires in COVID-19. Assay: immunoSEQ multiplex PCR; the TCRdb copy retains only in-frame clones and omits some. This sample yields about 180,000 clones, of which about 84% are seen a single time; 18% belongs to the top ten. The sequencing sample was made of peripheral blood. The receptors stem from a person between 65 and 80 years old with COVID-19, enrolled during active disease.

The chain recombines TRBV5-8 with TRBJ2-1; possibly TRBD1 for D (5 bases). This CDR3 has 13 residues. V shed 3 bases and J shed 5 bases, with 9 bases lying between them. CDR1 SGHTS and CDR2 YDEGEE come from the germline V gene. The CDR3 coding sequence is TGTGCCAGCAGCTCGGACAAGCACAATGAGCAGTTCTTC. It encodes CASSSDKHNEQFF.

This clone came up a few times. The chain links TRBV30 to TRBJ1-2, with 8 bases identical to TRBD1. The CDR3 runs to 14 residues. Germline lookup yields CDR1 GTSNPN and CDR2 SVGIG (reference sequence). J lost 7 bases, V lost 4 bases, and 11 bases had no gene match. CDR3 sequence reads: CAWTGTGSRSGYTF. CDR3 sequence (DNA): TGTGCCTGGACAGGGACAGGTAGTCGGAGTGGCTACACCTTC.

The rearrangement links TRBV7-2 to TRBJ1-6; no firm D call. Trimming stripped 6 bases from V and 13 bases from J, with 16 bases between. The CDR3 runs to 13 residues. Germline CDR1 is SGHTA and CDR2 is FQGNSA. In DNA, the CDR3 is TGTGCCAGCAGTGTCAGGCTACACTTTCCCCTCCACTTT. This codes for CASSVRLHFPLHF. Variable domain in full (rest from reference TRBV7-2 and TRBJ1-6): GAGVSQSPSNKVTEKGKDVELRCDPISGHTALYWYRQSLGQGLEFLIYFQGNSAPDKSGLPSDRFSAERTGGSVSTLTIQRTQQEDSAVYLCASSVRLHFPLHFGNGTRLTVT.

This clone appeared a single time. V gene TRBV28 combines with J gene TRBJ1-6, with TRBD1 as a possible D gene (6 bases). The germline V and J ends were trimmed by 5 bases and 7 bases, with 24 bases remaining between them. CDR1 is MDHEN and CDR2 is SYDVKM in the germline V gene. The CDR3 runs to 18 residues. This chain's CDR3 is CASSPDGTLANNNSPLHF. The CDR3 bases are TGTGCCAGCAGTCCCGACGGGACACTAGCGAACAACAATTCACCCCTCCACTTT.

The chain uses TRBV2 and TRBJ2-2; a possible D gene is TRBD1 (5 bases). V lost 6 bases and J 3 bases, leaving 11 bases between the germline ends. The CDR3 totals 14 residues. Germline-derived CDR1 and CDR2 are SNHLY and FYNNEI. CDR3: CASSLDSYTGELFF. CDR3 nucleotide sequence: TGTGCCAGCAGCCTCGACAGCTACACCGGGGAGCTGTTTTTT.

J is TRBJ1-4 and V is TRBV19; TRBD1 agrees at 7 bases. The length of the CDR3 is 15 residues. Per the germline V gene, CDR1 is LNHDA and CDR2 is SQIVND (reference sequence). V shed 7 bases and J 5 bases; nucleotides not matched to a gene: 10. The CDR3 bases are TGTGCCAGTATGGCCTCCAGGGGGAGCAATGAAAAACTGTTTTTT. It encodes CASMASRGSNEKLFF.

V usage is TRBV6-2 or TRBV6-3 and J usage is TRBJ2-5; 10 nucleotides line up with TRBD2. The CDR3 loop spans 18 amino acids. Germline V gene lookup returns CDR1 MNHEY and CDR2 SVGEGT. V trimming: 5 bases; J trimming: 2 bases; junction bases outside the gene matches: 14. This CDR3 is CASSPRLAGRKIQETQYF. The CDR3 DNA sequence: TGTGCCAGCAGTCCGAGACTAGCGGGCCGAAAGATACAAGAGACCCAGTACTTC.

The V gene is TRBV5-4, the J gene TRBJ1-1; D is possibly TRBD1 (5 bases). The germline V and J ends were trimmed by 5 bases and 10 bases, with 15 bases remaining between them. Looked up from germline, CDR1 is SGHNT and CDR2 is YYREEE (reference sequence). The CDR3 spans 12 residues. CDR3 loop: CASRSGSRRAFF. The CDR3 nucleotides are TGTGCCAGCAGATCAGGGTCAAGGCGAGCTTTCTTT. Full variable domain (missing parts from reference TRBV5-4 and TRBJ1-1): ETGVTQSPTHLIKTRGQQVTLRCSSQSGHNTVSWYQQALGQGPQFIFQYYREEENGRGNFPPRFSGLQFPNYSSELNVNALELDDSALYLCASRSGSRRAFFGQGTRLTVV.

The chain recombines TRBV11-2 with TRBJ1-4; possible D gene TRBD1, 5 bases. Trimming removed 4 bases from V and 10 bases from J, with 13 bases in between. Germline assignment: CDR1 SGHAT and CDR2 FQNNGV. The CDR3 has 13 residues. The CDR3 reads CASSWGGGAKLFF. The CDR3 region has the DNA TGTGCCAGCAGCTGGGGGGGAGGCGCAAAACTGTTTTTT.

This CDR3 reads CASSLGRTYEQYF. DNA for the CDR3: TGTGCCAGCAGCTTGGGGAGAACCTACGAGCAGTACTTC. The chain has TRBV5-6 and TRBJ2-7; unclear D gene. V lost 0 bases, J lost 2 bases, and 6 bases lay in between. In germline, CDR1 is SGHDT, CDR2 YYEEEE. This CDR3 contains 13 residues.

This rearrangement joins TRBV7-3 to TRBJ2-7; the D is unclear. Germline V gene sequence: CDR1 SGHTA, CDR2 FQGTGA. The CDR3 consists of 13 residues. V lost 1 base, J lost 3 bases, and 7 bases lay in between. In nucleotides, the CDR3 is TGTGCCAGCAGCTTAAGGTCTATCTACGAGCAGTACTTC. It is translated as CASSLRSIYEQYF.

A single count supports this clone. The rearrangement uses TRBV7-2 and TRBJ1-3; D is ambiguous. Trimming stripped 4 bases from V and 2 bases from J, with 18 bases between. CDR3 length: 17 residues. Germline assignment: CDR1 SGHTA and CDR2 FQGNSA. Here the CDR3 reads CASSSTGLHGAGNTIYF. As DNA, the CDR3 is TGTGCCAGCAGCTCGACCGGTCTCCACGGGGCTGGAAACACCATATATTTT.

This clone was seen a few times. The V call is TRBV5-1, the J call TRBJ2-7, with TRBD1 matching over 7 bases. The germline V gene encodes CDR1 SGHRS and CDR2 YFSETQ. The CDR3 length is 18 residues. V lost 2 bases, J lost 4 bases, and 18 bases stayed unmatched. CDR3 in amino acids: CASSFLPPYDRVGYEQYF. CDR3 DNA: TGCGCCAGCAGCTTTCTCCCACCATACGACAGGGTTGGATACGAGCAGTACTTC.

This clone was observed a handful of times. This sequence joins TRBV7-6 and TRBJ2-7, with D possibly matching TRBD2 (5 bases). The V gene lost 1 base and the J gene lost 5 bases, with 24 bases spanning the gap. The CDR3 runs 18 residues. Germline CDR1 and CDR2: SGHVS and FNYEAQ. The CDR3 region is CASSLEEVLWERFHEQYF. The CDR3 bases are TGTGCCAGCAGCTTAGAGGAGGTCTTGTGGGAGCGGTTCCACGAGCAGTACTTC.

The CDR3 sequence is CASSNPSGQETQYF. Here the CDR3 DNA reads TGTGCCAGCAGTAATCCTAGCGGCCAAGAGACCCAGTACTTC. The chain combines TRBV6-2 or TRBV6-3 with TRBJ2-5; TRBD2 matches at 7 bases. CDR1 and CDR2 from the germline V gene are MNHEY and SVGEGT. Trimming took 5 bases from V and 1 from J; bases not matched to a gene: 4. CDR3 size: 14 residues.

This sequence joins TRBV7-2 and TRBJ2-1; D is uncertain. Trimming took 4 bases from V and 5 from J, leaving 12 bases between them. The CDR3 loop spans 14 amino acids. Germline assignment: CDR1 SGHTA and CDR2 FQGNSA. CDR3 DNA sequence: TGTGCCAGCAGCTCTTACGGTCGTGACAATGAGCAGTTCTTC. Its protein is CASSSYGRDNEQFF. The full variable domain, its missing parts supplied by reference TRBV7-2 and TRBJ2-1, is GAGVSQSPSNKVTEKGKDVELRCDPISGHTALYWYRQSLGQGLEFLIYFQGNSAPDKSGLPSDRFSAERTGGSVSTLTIQRTQQEDSAVYLCASSSYGRDNEQFFGPGTRLTVL.

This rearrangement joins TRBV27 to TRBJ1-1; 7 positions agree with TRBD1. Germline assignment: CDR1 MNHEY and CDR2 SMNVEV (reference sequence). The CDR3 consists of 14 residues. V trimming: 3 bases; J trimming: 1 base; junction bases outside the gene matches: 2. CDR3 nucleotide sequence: TGTGCCAGCAGTTTGGGACAGAGGAACACTGAAGCTTTCTTT. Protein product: CASSLGQRNTEAFF.

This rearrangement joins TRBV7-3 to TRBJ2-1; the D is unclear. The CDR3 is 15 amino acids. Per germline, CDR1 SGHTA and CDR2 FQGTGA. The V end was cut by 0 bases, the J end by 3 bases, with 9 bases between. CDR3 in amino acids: CASSLTVGVYNEQFF. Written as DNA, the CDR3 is TGTGCCAGCAGCTTAACGGTGGGCGTCTACAATGAGCAGTTCTTC. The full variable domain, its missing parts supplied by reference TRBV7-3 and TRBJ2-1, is GAGVSQTPSNKVTEKGKYVELRCDPISGHTALYWYRQSLGQGPEFLIYFQGTGAADDSGLPNDRFFAVRPEGSVSTLKIQRTERGDSAVYLCASSLTVGVYNEQFFGPGTRLTVL.

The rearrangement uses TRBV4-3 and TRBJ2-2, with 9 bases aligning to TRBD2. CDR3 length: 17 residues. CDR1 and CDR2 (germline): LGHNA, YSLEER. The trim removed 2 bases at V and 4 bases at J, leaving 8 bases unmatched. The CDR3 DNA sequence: TGCGCCAGCAGCCAAAATAGCGGGGGAGCTGGCACCGGGGAGCTGTTTTTT. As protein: CASSQNSGGAGTGELFF.

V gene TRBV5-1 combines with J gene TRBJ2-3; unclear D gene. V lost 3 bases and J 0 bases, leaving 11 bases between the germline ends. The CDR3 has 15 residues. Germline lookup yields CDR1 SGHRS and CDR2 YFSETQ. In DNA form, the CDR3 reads TGCGCCAGCAGCTCGGCGCCGACTAGCACAGATACGCAGTATTTT. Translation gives CASSSAPTSTDTQYF. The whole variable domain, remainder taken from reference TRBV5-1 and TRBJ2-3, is KAGVTQTPRYLIKTRGQQVTLSCSPISGHRSVSWYQQTPGQGLQFLFEYFSETQRNKGNFPGRFSGRQFSNSRSEMNVSTLELGDSALYLCASSSAPTSTDTQYFGPGTRLTVL.

This CDR3 is CASSSYRVEETQYF. The CDR3 nucleotides read TGTGCCAGCAGCTCCTACAGGGTGGAAGAGACCCAGTACTTC. This chain links TRBV5-8 with TRBJ2-5, with D maybe TRBD1 (6 bases). Per the germline V gene, CDR1 is SGHTS and CDR2 is YDEGEE. The CDR3 runs 14 residues. V lost 3 bases to trimming and J lost 3 bases, with 12 bases between them.

In nucleotides, the CDR3 is TGTGCCAGCAGCCCTACGGGAGGGTCCTACAATGAGCAGTTCTTC. Its translation: CASSPTGGSYNEQFF. V and J are TRBV9 and TRBJ2-1, with TRBD2 matching over 8 bases. CDR3 length equals 15 residues. The trim removed 4 bases at V and 1 base at J, leaving 4 bases unmatched. Germline V gives CDR1 SGDLS, CDR2 YYNGEE.

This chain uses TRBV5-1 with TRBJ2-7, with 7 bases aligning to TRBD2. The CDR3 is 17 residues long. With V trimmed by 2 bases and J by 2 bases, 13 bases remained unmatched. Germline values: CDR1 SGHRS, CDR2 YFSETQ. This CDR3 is CASSFDLRKRDAYEQYF. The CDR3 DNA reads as TGCGCCAGCAGCTTTGATCTTCGAAAGCGGGACGCCTACGAGCAGTACTTC.

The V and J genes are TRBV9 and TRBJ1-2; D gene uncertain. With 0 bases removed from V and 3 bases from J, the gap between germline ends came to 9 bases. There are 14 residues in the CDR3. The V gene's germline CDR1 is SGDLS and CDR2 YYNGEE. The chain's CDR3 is CASSVGALDYGYTF. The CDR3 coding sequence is TGTGCCAGCAGCGTAGGGGCACTAGACTATGGCTACACCTTC.

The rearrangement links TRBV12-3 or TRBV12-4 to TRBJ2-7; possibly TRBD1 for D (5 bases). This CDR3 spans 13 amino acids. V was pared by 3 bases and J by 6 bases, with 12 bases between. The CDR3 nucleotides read TGTGCCAGCAGTTTTGGAAGGGGCGGCGAGCAGTACTTC. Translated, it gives CASSFGRGGEQYF.

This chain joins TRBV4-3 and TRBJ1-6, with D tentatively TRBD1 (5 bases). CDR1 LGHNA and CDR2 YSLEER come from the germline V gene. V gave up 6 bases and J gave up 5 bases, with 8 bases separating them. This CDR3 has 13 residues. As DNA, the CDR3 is TGCGCCAGCAGGACAGATAATAATTCACCCCTCCACTTT. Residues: CASRTDNNSPLHF.

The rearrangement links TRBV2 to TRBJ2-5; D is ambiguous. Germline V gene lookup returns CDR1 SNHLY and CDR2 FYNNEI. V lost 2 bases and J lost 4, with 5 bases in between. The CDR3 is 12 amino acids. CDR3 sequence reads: CASSENRETQYF. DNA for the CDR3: TGTGCCAGCAGTGAAAACAGAGAGACCCAGTACTTC.

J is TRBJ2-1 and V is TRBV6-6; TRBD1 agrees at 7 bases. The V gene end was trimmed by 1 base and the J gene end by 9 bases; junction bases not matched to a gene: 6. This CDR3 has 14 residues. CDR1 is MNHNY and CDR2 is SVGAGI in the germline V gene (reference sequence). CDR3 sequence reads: CASSYFQGGGEQFF. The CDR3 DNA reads TGTGCCAGCAGTTACTTCCAAGGGGGCGGTGAGCAGTTCTTC.

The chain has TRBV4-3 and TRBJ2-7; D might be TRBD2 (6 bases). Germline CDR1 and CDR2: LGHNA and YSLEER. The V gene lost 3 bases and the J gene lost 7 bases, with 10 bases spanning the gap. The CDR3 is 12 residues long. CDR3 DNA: TGCGCCAGCAGCCAGGACCGGGGGGAGCAGTACTTC. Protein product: CASSQDRGEQYF.

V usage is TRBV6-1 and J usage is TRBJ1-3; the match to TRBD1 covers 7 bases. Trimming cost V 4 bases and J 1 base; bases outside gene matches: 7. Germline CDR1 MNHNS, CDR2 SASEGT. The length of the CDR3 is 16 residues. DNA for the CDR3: TGTGCCAGCAGTGGCAGACAGGGCCCGTCTGGAAACACCATATATTTT. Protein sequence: CASSGRQGPSGNTIYF.

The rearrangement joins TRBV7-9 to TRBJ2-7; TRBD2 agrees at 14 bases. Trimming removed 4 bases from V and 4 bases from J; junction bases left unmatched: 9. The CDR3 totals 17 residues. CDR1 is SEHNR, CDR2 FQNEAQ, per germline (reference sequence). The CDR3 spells CASSYGTTSGREYEQYF. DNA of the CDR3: TGTGCCAGCAGCTACGGTACGACTAGCGGGAGGGAATACGAGCAGTACTTC.

The CDR3 sequence: CASSPGRKETQYF. For the CDR3, the DNA is TGTGCCAGCAGTCCGGGAAGGAAAGAGACCCAGTACTTC. This rearrangement joins TRBV6-6 to TRBJ2-5; D might be TRBD2 (5 bases). Germline lookup yields CDR1 MNHNY and CDR2 SVGAGI (reference sequence). This CDR3 is 13 amino acids long. V was trimmed by 5 bases and J by 3 bases, leaving 10 bases between them.